These 22 T cell receptor beta chains were all obtained from the same sample, sequenced in a study of cytomegalovirus exposure and HLA in healthy donors. The PCR contained 60 Vbeta and 13 Jbeta primers. Profiled with immunoSEQ multiplex PCR; TCRdb holds only in-frame clones, not every one. This sample's clone table lists approximately 75,000 clones. The specimen sequenced was PBMCs. The origin of the receptors is a man aged 40-49 years in good health and CMV-seronegative.

The chain has TRBV28 and TRBJ2-3; weak D call: TRBD1 (5 bases). V lost 6 bases and J lost 3, with 22 bases in between. From germline, CDR1 is MDHEN and CDR2 SYDVKM. This CDR3 spans 17 amino acids. The CDR3 protein is CASRLSLADTYTDTQYF. The DNA of the CDR3 is TGTGCCAGCAGACTCTCTCTGGCGGACACTTATACAGATACGCAGTATTTT.

The chain uses TRBV2 and TRBJ2-5, with 8 bases fitting TRBD2. Germline loops: CDR1 SNHLY, CDR2 FYNNEI. J gave up 9 bases and V 10 bases, and 10 bases lay outside the gene matches. This CDR3 is 12 amino acids long. Here the CDR3 DNA reads TGTGCCACCCAGGTGGCGGGGGGTCCCCAGTACTTC. Its translation is CATQVAGGPQYF.

The CDR3 DNA sequence: TGTGCCAGCAGCCCTCGGACAGGGGGCGGCACTGAAGCTTTCTTT. It codes for CASSPRTGGGTEAFF. V gene TRBV7-8 combines with J gene TRBJ1-1; TRBD1 matches at 11 bases. This CDR3 spans 15 amino acids. Germline assignment: CDR1 SGHVS and CDR2 FQNEAQ. V was pared by 5 bases and J by 4 bases, with 6 bases of the junction left unmatched. Using reference TRBV7-8 and TRBJ1-1 for the parts outside the CDR3, the full variable domain is GAGVSQSPRYKVAKRGQDVALRCDPISGHVSLFWYQQALGQGPEFLTYFQNEAQLDKSGLPSDRFFAERPEGSVSTLKIQRTQQEDSAVYLCASSPRTGGGTEAFFGQGTRLTVV.

V gene TRBV28 combines with J gene TRBJ2-7; 9 bases agree with TRBD1. The CDR3 has 14 amino acids. CDR1 MDHEN and CDR2 SYDVKM come from the germline V gene. V lost 2 bases and J lost 7; bases outside the gene matches: 6. CDR3: CASSLLGQGEEQYF. CDR3 DNA sequence: TGTGCCAGCAGTTTACTGGGACAGGGTGAAGAGCAGTACTTC.

On this clone itself: The sample contains more than one DNA sequence encoding this CDR3. The chain has TRBV5-1 and TRBJ2-5; the D gene is possibly TRBD1 (6 bases). The germline V gene encodes CDR1 SGHRS and CDR2 YFSETQ. The CDR3 sequence is 12 residues long. The germline V and J ends were trimmed by 4 bases and 4 bases, with 8 bases remaining between them. In DNA form, the CDR3 reads TGCGCCAGCAGCCTGACAGGAGAGACCCAGTACTTC. As protein: CASSLTGETQYF. The full variable domain, with the rest looked up from reference TRBV5-1 and TRBJ2-5, is KAGVTQTPRYLIKTRGQQVTLSCSPISGHRSVSWYQQTPGQGLQFLFEYFSETQRNKGNFPGRFSGRQFSNSRSEMNVSTLELGDSALYLCASSLTGETQYFGPGTRLLVL.

J is TRBJ2-7 and V is TRBV27; TRBD2 matches 10 bases. Trimming took 8 bases from V and 7 from J; bases not matched to a gene: 11. Per germline, CDR1 MNHEY and CDR2 SMNVEV (reference sequence). The CDR3 runs to 14 residues. Here the CDR3 reads CASAVSGRAGEQYF. In DNA form, the CDR3 reads TGTGCCAGCGCGGTGAGCGGGAGGGCCGGGGAGCAGTACTTC.

The chain uses TRBV5-1 and TRBJ1-1; 8 bases map to TRBD1. J gave up 4 bases and V 4 bases, and 3 bases lay outside the gene matches. Germline CDR1 SGHRS, CDR2 YFSETQ. The CDR3 contains 13 residues. The CDR3 coding sequence is TGCGCCAGCAGCGCGACAGGGGCCACTGAAGCTTTCTTT. Translating it yields CASSATGATEAFF.

CDR3 region: CASSIARVTNEKLFF. DNA of the CDR3: TGTGCCAGTAGTATTGCGAGGGTCACTAATGAAAAACTGTTTTTT. V usage is TRBV19 and J usage is TRBJ1-4; D call uncertain. The CDR3 sequence is 15 residues long. Trimming shortened V by 3 bases and J by 2 bases, and 10 bases separated the two germline ends. Germline CDR1 is LNHDA and CDR2 is SQIVND (reference sequence).

The V call is TRBV30, the J call TRBJ1-2; D might be TRBD1 (6 bases). Germline CDR1 GTSNPN, CDR2 SVGIG (reference sequence). The CDR3 extends over 15 amino acids. Trimming shortened V by 0 bases and J by 2 bases, and 13 bases separated the two germline ends. CDR3 sequence (DNA): TGTGCCTGGAGTGTAAGACGGGGGGCCAACTATGGCTACACCTTC. It specifies CAWSVRRGANYGYTF. Full variable domain (outside the CDR3, taken from reference TRBV30 and TRBJ1-2): SQTIHQWPATLVQPVGSPLSLECTVEGTSNPNLYWYRQAAGRGLQLLFYSVGIGQISSEVPQNLSASRPQDRQFILSSKKLLLSDSGFYLCAWSVRRGANYGYTFGSGTRLTVV.

The chain uses TRBV6-4 and TRBJ2-3; TRBD2 aligns across 7 bases. The CDR3 loop spans 15 amino acids. The junction had 4 bases not matched to a gene; V was cut back by 4 bases and J by 0 bases. Germline V gene data show CDR1 as MRHNA and CDR2 as SNTAGT. The DNA of the CDR3 is TGTGCCAGCAGTGGAGGGGAGGGTAGCACAGATACGCAGTATTTT. It translates to CASSGGEGSTDTQYF.

This chain links TRBV30 with TRBJ2-1; 13 nucleotides line up with TRBD2. The V gene's germline CDR1 is GTSNPN and CDR2 SVGIG (reference sequence). Trimming at V came to 1 base and at J to 5 bases, leaving 8 bases not matched to a gene. The CDR3 is made up of 17 amino acids. Here the CDR3 reads CAWSGELAGGPNNEQFF. DNA for the CDR3: TGTGCCTGGAGTGGGGAACTAGCGGGAGGGCCTAACAATGAGCAGTTCTTC.

V and J are TRBV7-2 and TRBJ2-7; 7 bases line up with TRBD1. The V gene's germline CDR1 is SGHTA and CDR2 FQGNSA. The ends lost 2 bases at V and 2 bases at J; junction bases unmatched: 6. The CDR3 sequence is 15 residues long. DNA for the CDR3: TGTGCCAGCAGCTTACTACCCGGGACAGCCTACGAGCAGTACTTC. Its protein is CASSLLPGTAYEQYF.

The rearrangement uses TRBV4-1 and TRBJ1-2; 9 bases align to TRBD1. This CDR3 is 16 amino acids long. V dropped 4 bases and J dropped 6; count of bases not matched to a gene: 12. Germline CDR1 MGHRA, CDR2 YSYEKL. The CDR3 spells CASSPQSGTGYHGYTF. The CDR3 nucleotides read TGCGCCAGCAGCCCCCAAAGCGGGACAGGGTATCATGGCTACACCTTC.

This chain links TRBV27 with TRBJ2-1; possibly TRBD1 for D (6 bases). V lost 3 bases and J lost 4, with 10 bases in between. Per the germline V gene, CDR1 is MNHEY and CDR2 is SMNVEV (reference sequence). The CDR3 contains 14 residues. The CDR3 loop is CASSFRGQYNEQFF. The CDR3 DNA is TGTGCCAGCAGTTTTCGAGGACAGTACAATGAGCAGTTCTTC.

V gene TRBV5-1 combines with J gene TRBJ2-3; D gene unclear. The CDR3 runs to 14 residues. Germline V lookup: CDR1 SGHRS, CDR2 YFSETQ. The V gene lost 1 base and the J gene lost 9 bases, with 15 bases spanning the gap. DNA of the CDR3: TGCGCCAGCAGCTTGTACCCCCAGGATCAGACGCAGTATTTT. Protein product: CASSLYPQDQTQYF. The whole variable domain, remainder taken from reference TRBV5-1 and TRBJ2-3, is KAGVTQTPRYLIKTRGQQVTLSCSPISGHRSVSWYQQTPGQGLQFLFEYFSETQRNKGNFPGRFSGRQFSNSRSEMNVSTLELGDSALYLCASSLYPQDQTQYFGPGTRLTVL.

The genes are TRBV4-3 and TRBJ2-4; 8 positions agree with TRBD1. The CDR3 consists of 15 residues. From germline, CDR1 is LGHNA and CDR2 YSLEER. J was trimmed by 8 bases and V by 1 base; bases with no gene match: 7. The CDR3 DNA reads TGCGCCAGCAGCCAAGGGACAGGGTGGACTCACATTCAGTACTTC. The encoded protein is CASSQGTGWTHIQYF.

This chain connects TRBV30 to TRBJ1-3, with 7 bases identical to TRBD1. Unmatched junction bases numbered 7, after V lost 3 bases and J lost 5 bases. Germline-derived CDR1 and CDR2 are GTSNPN and SVGIG (reference sequence). This CDR3 is 14 amino acids long. The CDR3 loop reads CAWSLTGPRNTIYF. In DNA form, the CDR3 reads TGTGCCTGGAGCCTGACAGGGCCAAGAAACACCATATATTTT. Using reference TRBV30 and TRBJ1-3 for the parts outside the CDR3, the full variable domain is SQTIHQWPATLVQPVGSPLSLECTVEGTSNPNLYWYRQAAGRGLQLLFYSVGIGQISSEVPQNLSASRPQDRQFILSSKKLLLSDSGFYLCAWSLTGPRNTIYFGEGSWLTVV.

The V gene is TRBV5-1, the J gene TRBJ1-1; tentative D call: TRBD1 (5 bases). Per germline, CDR1 SGHRS and CDR2 YFSETQ. CDR3 length equals 14 residues. V gave up 0 bases and J gave up 7 bases, with 13 bases separating them. CDR3 bases: TGCGCCAGCAGCTTGGGTTACCGTGACAGTGAAGCTTTCTTT. This sequence encodes CASSLGYRDSEAFF. Full variable domain (missing parts from reference TRBV5-1 and TRBJ1-1): KAGVTQTPRYLIKTRGQQVTLSCSPISGHRSVSWYQQTPGQGLQFLFEYFSETQRNKGNFPGRFSGRQFSNSRSEMNVSTLELGDSALYLCASSLGYRDSEAFFGQGTRLTVV.

This chain connects TRBV19 to TRBJ2-3, with D tentatively TRBD2 (6 bases). The germline V gene encodes CDR1 LNHDA and CDR2 SQIVND (reference sequence). With 3 bases removed from V and 4 bases from J, the gap between germline ends came to 11 bases. The CDR3 has 14 residues. The CDR3 bases are TGTGCCAGTAGTATTGGGGGGATCTCAGATACGCAGTATTTT. Protein product: CASSIGGISDTQYF.

The rearrangement links TRBV11-3 to TRBJ2-7; 7 bases are a match to TRBD1. The CDR3 totals 13 residues. Unmatched junction bases numbered 5, after V lost 4 bases and J lost 5 bases. Germline CDR1 is SGHNT and CDR2 is YENEEA. The CDR3 DNA reads as TGTGCCAGCAGCTCAGGGGACAGCAACGAGCAGTACTTC. Amino acid sequence: CASSSGDSNEQYF.

The gene calls are TRBV27 and TRBJ2-1, with D tentatively TRBD2 (5 bases). From germline, CDR1 is MNHEY and CDR2 SMNVEV (reference sequence). Trimming removed 2 bases at V and 13 bases at J, with 12 bases between. This CDR3 has 12 residues. The CDR3 protein is CASSLKAGGQFF. DNA of the CDR3: TGTGCCAGCAGTTTAAAGGCGGGCGGACAGTTCTTC.

The chain combines TRBV10-1 with TRBJ2-2; perhaps TRBD2 as D (5 bases). CDR1 is WNHNN, CDR2 SYGVQD, per germline (reference sequence). The CDR3 is 14 amino acids. Trimming took off 4 bases at V and 4 bases at J, with 10 bases between the two ends. The CDR3 here is CASSVTGITGELFF. In DNA form, the CDR3 reads TGCGCCAGCAGTGTGACCGGGATCACCGGGGAGCTGTTTTTT.